Listed below are T cell receptor beta chains from one sample, sequenced in a study of T cells in Graves' hyperthyroidism and ophthalmopathy. TCRdb redid the calling of the multiplex PCR reads with MiXCR, one entry per CDR3 protein. The data show about 350,000 distinct CDR3 sequences, approximately 15% seen once. The sequenced material came from blood. The receptors here all came from a young woman with Graves' hyperthyroidism. The CDR3 runs from the conserved cysteine through the conserved F or W. The D gene is left open where the match is weak.

cdr3_aa v_call d_call
CASNHFNGYNEQFF TRBV12-3/TRBV12-4 -
CASSEGVGQGAIGELFF TRBV6-1 TRBD1
CSASDDYTGELFF TRBV20-1 -
CATSDSEGVDEQFF TRBV24-1 -
CASSGDLNQETQYF TRBV2 -
CASNPGGGVEYF TRBV28 -
CASSLAIRAGETDTQYF TRBV12-3/TRBV12-4 -
CASSPTLGRGTEAFF TRBV6-1 -
CASSSENIQYF TRBV7-9 -
CASSSSGGLYEQYF TRBV6-2/TRBV6-3 -
CASSRGDYNSPLHF TRBV19 -
CASSPRLVAGGNTGELFF TRBV19 TRBD2
CSAPTRTNEQFF TRBV20-1 -
CASSQDTKPGQGGYEQYF TRBV3-2 -
CASSAQGNTGELFF TRBV7-9 -
CASSSSTETQYF TRBV6-1 -
CASSLVGILSYEQYF TRBV5-1 -
CSADENWSTYNEQFF TRBV20-1 -
CASSHGGITDEKLFF TRBV14 -
CASRHPGTEAFF TRBV6-2/TRBV6-3 -
CASRPDSGSTGELFF TRBV12-3/TRBV12-4 TRBD2
CASSLVAGASLGTEAFF TRBV7-8 -
CACSYGEGRGETQYF TRBV30 TRBD2
CASSSSTQNEQFF TRBV11-3 -
CSVHGGGRDEQYF TRBV29-1 TRBD2
CASTRDNQPQHF TRBV2 -
CASSFEGTTSNEQFF TRBV12-3/TRBV12-4 TRBD2
CASSGWDRDNSPLHF TRBV27 TRBD1
CASSLAGGADTQYF TRBV11-3 TRBD2
CASSRLESAGPDGNTIYF TRBV18 -
CSVSGRISQETQYF TRBV29-1 -
CASSEDSGQGVPAFF TRBV6-1 TRBD1
CASSQDGGLDTQYF TRBV3-1 -
CASSQGRERSGELFF TRBV7-2 TRBD2
CASSEVAVNEKLFF TRBV2 -
CSAHRQNSNQPQHF TRBV20-1 -
CAVEWDKKPYEQYF TRBV28 -
CASSYLAAKETQYF TRBV6-2/TRBV6-3 -
CAISDEPRYGYTF TRBV10-3 -
CASSVSDLAGGQLYF TRBV9 TRBD2
CASNLDGSNEKLFF TRBV10-2 -
CASSFVRNYGYTF TRBV7-2 -
CASSLSGLSTDTQYF TRBV27 TRBD2
CASSPRQGLTEAFF TRBV28 TRBD1
CSAGRGGTNIQYF TRBV20-1 -
CASGGGGPDTQYF TRBV7-2 -
CASSYSGAEETQYF TRBV6-6 -
CASSTSAATVGGELFF TRBV19 -
CASSPAGGTPYEQYF TRBV28 -
CASSLDGQTSYEQYF TRBV3-1 -
CASSGSLQGAQEETQYF TRBV7-9 TRBD1